Here is one TCR beta chain with its context. Its cognate antigen is unknown. Germline V gene data show CDR1 as SGHRS and CDR2 as YFSETQ. This CDR3 has 13 amino acids. Trimming took 2 bases from V and 5 from J, leaving 7 bases between them. The data derive from a study of cytomegalovirus exposure and HLA in healthy donors. Amplification used 60 Vbeta primers and 13 Jbeta primers. Some clones are missing from TCRdb's copy, which holds only in-frame ones; the method was immunoSEQ multiplex PCR. The sample lists about 200,000 clones, 79% seen once, with about 1.4% in the top ten. Findings and limits, study-wide: Cytomegalovirus-associated TCR beta chains were listed, numbering over 150.

This TCR derives from a woman aged 45-60 years in good health and CMV-seronegative. The chain has TRBV5-1 and TRBJ2-2, with D unclear. What was sequenced was PBMCs. CDR3 nucleotides: TGCGCCAGCAGCTTCCCGCGAACCGGGGAGCTGTTTTTT. Amino acid sequence: CASSFPRTGELFF.